This is a list of T cell receptor beta chains from one sample in a study of T cell responses to AZD1222 COVID-19 vaccine. Repertoires were generated with immunoSEQ multiplex PCR, while TCRdb's copy carries only in-frame clones and drops some. The sample has 150,000 to 200,000 clones; approximately 94% are singletons. The source was peripheral blood, collected 28 days after the second AZD1222 dose. All receptors derive from an adult who received the AZD1222 COVID-19 vaccine. Each CDR3 is given with its conserved first and last residue. D genes are given only for firm matches. Clone size is shown for a subset of rows, as once, few, many or a class of expanded clone.

v_call: TRBV7-8
j_call: TRBJ2-6
d_call: .
clone_size: .
cdr3_aa: CASRQGSGANVLTF
cdr3_nt: TGTGCCAGCAGACAGGGCTCAGGGGCCAACGTCCTGACTTTC

v_call: TRBV7-9
j_call: TRBJ1-4
d_call: .
clone_size: .
cdr3_aa: CASTELATNEKLFF
cdr3_nt: TGTGCCAGCACCGAACTTGCAACTAATGAAAAACTGTTTTTT

v_call: TRBV3-1/TRBV3-2
j_call: TRBJ2-2
d_call: TRBD1
clone_size: once
cdr3_aa: CASSQTTTGGTGELFF
cdr3_nt: TGTGCCAGCAGCCAAACTACTACAGGGGGCACCGGGGAGCTGTTTTTT

v_call: TRBV6-5
j_call: TRBJ1-2
d_call: .
clone_size: few
cdr3_aa: CASSPRTVYYGYTF
cdr3_nt: TGTGCCAGCAGTCCACGGACAGTGTACTATGGCTACACCTTC

v_call: TRBV3-1/TRBV3-2
j_call: TRBJ2-5
d_call: .
clone_size: .
cdr3_aa: CASSQVGGLGETQYF
cdr3_nt: TGTGCCAGCAGCCAAGTGGGAGGCCTGGGAGAGACCCAGTACTTC

v_call: TRBV19
j_call: TRBJ1-6
d_call: .
clone_size: .
cdr3_aa: CASWNREINSPLHF
cdr3_nt: TGTGCCAGCTGGAACAGGGAAATTAATTCACCCCTCCACTTT

v_call: TRBV2
j_call: TRBJ1-3
d_call: .
clone_size: .
cdr3_aa: CASSGTVSGNTIYF
cdr3_nt: TGTGCCAGCAGTGGGACAGTCTCTGGAAACACCATATATTTT

v_call: TRBV14
j_call: TRBJ2-1
d_call: .
clone_size: .
cdr3_aa: CASSLYRDEQFF
cdr3_nt: TGTGCCAGCAGCCTCTACAGGGACGAGCAGTTCTTC

v_call: TRBV2
j_call: TRBJ1-4
d_call: .
clone_size: .
cdr3_aa: CASSELPRTVGNEKLFF
cdr3_nt: TGTGCCAGCAGTGAGCTGCCGAGGACAGTGGGAAATGAAAAACTGTTTTTT

v_call: TRBV5-1
j_call: TRBJ1-1
d_call: TRBD1
clone_size: .
cdr3_aa: CASSFQTGAFWEAFF
cdr3_nt: TGCGCCAGCAGCTTCCAGACAGGGGCCTTTTGGGAAGCTTTCTTT

v_call: TRBV3-1/TRBV3-2
j_call: TRBJ1-2
d_call: .
clone_size: .
cdr3_aa: CASSQDLGASGYTF
cdr3_nt: TGTGCCAGCAGCCAAGATCTGGGGGCGAGTGGCTACACCTTC

v_call: TRBV10-3
j_call: TRBJ2-1
d_call: TRBD2
clone_size: .
cdr3_aa: CAISEGTGGPNEQFF
cdr3_nt: TGTGCCATCAGTGAAGGAACGGGAGGGCCGAATGAGCAGTTCTTC

v_call: TRBV2
j_call: TRBJ2-5
d_call: .
clone_size: .
cdr3_aa: CASSEISRTQYF
cdr3_nt: TGTGCCAGCAGTGAAATTTCACGGACCCAGTACTTC

v_call: TRBV7-2
j_call: TRBJ1-1
d_call: .
clone_size: .
cdr3_aa: CASSLVTGGTEAFF
cdr3_nt: TGTGCCAGCAGCTTAGTAACGGGGGGCACTGAAGCTTTCTTT

v_call: TRBV7-2
j_call: TRBJ2-5
d_call: TRBD2
clone_size: .
cdr3_aa: CASRQAGVRKETQYF
cdr3_nt: TGTGCCAGCAGACAAGCGGGAGTAAGGAAAGAGACCCAGTACTTC

v_call: TRBV7-9
j_call: TRBJ1-1
d_call: .
clone_size: .
cdr3_aa: CASSYQGRGDTEAFF
cdr3_nt: TGTGCCAGCAGCTACCAGGGGCGGGGAGACACTGAAGCTTTCTTT

v_call: TRBV28
j_call: TRBJ1-4
d_call: .
clone_size: .
cdr3_aa: CASNPVGVGEKLFF
cdr3_nt: TGTGCCAGCAATCCCGTGGGGGTTGGTGAAAAACTGTTTTTT

v_call: TRBV11-2
j_call: TRBJ2-7
d_call: .
clone_size: few
cdr3_aa: CASSLGVVWDEQYF
cdr3_nt: TGTGCCAGCAGCCTGGGGGTCGTGTGGGACGAGCAGTACTTC

v_call: TRBV5-1
j_call: TRBJ1-5
d_call: TRBD1
clone_size: .
cdr3_aa: CASSLAPQGAGQPQHF
cdr3_nt: TGCGCCAGCAGCTTAGCCCCCCAGGGGGCGGGACAGCCCCAGCATTTT

v_call: TRBV12-5
j_call: TRBJ2-1
d_call: .
clone_size: once
cdr3_aa: CASAQISYNEQFF
cdr3_nt: TGTGCTAGTGCGCAGATCTCCTACAATGAGCAGTTCTTC

v_call: TRBV30
j_call: TRBJ1-2
d_call: TRBD1
clone_size: .
cdr3_aa: CAWSGAVPGQQISNYGYTF
cdr3_nt: TGTGCCTGGAGTGGCGCGGTTCCGGGACAGCAAATCTCTAACTATGGCTACACCTTC